Listed below are T cell receptor beta chains from one sample, sequenced in a study of identical twins. Each CDR3 protein is one row after TCRdb ran MiXCR on the 5' RACE reads. The top ten hold 0.4% to 0.6% of the sample, which has approximately 490,000 distinct CDR3 sequences, around 22% seen once. This sample also appeared in a second study, on yellow fever vaccine responses in identical twins.

Sequencing was carried out using CD4+ T cells sorted from blood. The origin of the receptors is a woman aged 18 to 35 in good health. Each CDR3 is given with its conserved first and last residue. Fields, in order: D gene, clone size, J gene, V gene, CDR3 DNA, CDR3 protein. D genes are given only for firm matches. Expanded clones get a size class; other rows say once, few or many, or leave the size out.

>TRBD2|once|TRBJ2-1|TRBV6-5
TGTGCCAGCAGTTACTCGATAAGCGGGAGCCACAATGAGCAGTTCTTC
CASSYSISGSHNEQFF
>TRBD2|NA|TRBJ2-7|TRBV5-1
TGCGCCAGCAGCGAAACCCGGACTAGCGGAATCTGCGAGCAGTACTTC
CASSETRTSGICEQYF
>TRBD2|NA|TRBJ2-3|TRBV11-3
TGTGCCAGCAGCGCGGGGGGGGGCACTAGCACAGATACGCAGTATTTT
CASSAGGGTSTDTQYF
>NA|once|TRBJ2-1|TRBV20-1
TGCAGTGCTAGACAGATTGCTCAGCGCGACAATGAGCAGTTCTTC
CSARQIAQRDNEQFF
>NA|NA|TRBJ2-3|TRBV5-1
TGCGCCAGCAGCTTCGGGGGACTGGCGGGGATCACAGATACGCAGTATTTT
CASSFGGLAGITDTQYF
>TRBD1|few|TRBJ2-2|TRBV10-3
TGTGCCATCAGGACAGGGGGCTCGGGCACCGGGGAGCTGTTTTTT
CAIRTGGSGTGELFF
>NA|few|TRBJ2-3|TRBV7-2
TGTGCCAGTCGACGGGATCGCTCTAGCACAGATACGCAGTATTTT
CASRRDRSSTDTQYF
>TRBD2|NA|TRBJ2-4|TRBV7-8
TGTGCCAGCAGCTTAGGCAGGACTAGTTCGAACATTCAGTACTTC
CASSLGRTSSNIQYF
>NA|few|TRBJ1-2|TRBV4-1
TGCGCCAGCAGCCAAGATCATGTTAGGGGCAGACCCCCATATGGCTACACCTTC
CASSQDHVRGRPPYGYTF
>NA|few|TRBJ1-1|TRBV14
TGTGCCAGCAGCCGACAGACCTTGAACACTGAAGCTTTCTTT
CASSRQTLNTEAFF
>NA|few|TRBJ2-1|TRBV18
TGTGCCAGCTCACCTCCGGGACAGTGGGGGGATGAGCAGTTCTTC
CASSPPGQWGDEQFF
>NA|NA|TRBJ2-1|TRBV28
TGTGCCAGCAGTTCAGGTCAGTTGGCGGGATCCCACAATGAGCAGTTCTTC
CASSSGQLAGSHNEQFF
>NA|NA|TRBJ2-1|TRBV7-2
TGTGCCAGCAGCTCGAGGGACTCTCTTAACAAAAAGCAGTTCTTC
CASSSRDSLNKKQFF
>NA|NA|TRBJ2-7|TRBV3-1
TGTGCCAGCAGCCAAGCCAGCTTCTACGAGCAGTACTTC
CASSQASFYEQYF
>TRBD2|NA|TRBJ2-7|TRBV3-1
TGTGCCAGCAGCCCTAGCGGGAGCCAAACCGAGCAGTACTTC
CASSPSGSQTEQYF
>TRBD2|NA|TRBJ2-2|TRBV20-1
TGCAGTGCTAGGCTAGCGGGAGTGGTCGGGGAGCTGTTTTTT
CSARLAGVVGELFF
>TRBD1|many|TRBJ2-2|TRBV7-9
TGTGCCAGCAGCTTAACAGGGGTTGGAACCGGGGAGCTGTTTTTT
CASSLTGVGTGELFF
>NA|once|TRBJ2-6|TRBV14
TGTGCCAGCAGCCCTATTTCAGGGGCCAACGTCCTGACTTTC
CASSPISGANVLTF
>TRBD1|NA|TRBJ1-6|TRBV20-1
TGCAGTGCCCGGGGGGACAGGGATAATTCACCCCTCCACTTT
CSARGDRDNSPLHF
>TRBD2|few|TRBJ2-7|TRBV11-2
TGTGCCAGCAGCTTGGCTAGCGGGACTAGTGAGCAGTACTTC
CASSLASGTSEQYF